This entry describes one T cell receptor (beta chain). This sample is drawn from a study of blood T cell repertoires in COVID-19. Study overall: PBMCs, B-cell-depleted T cells, or T cells were the source of the cDNA or gDNA that made up the material.

The CDR3 consists of 17 residues. V was trimmed by 3 bases and J by 0 bases, leaving 14 bases between them. Germline-derived CDR1 and CDR2 are SEHNR and FQNEAQ (reference sequence). Original processing notes: Amplification from reference gene primers served as the basis for estimated nucleated cell counts. The assay was immunoSEQ multiplex PCR, and TCRdb's table has in-frame clones only and misses some. V, J and clone size are those of that table, while D and trimming were read from the DNA. The table shows fewer than 350,000 clones, with roughly 86% occurring only once. This clonotype originated in a man between 40 and 49 years old with active or convalescent COVID-19. The sample comprised peripheral blood. J is TRBJ1-4 and V is TRBV7-9; no clear D. The DNA of the CDR3 is TGTGCCAGCAGCTTGCGGGCCCCGGGATCAACTAATGAAAAACTGTTTTTT. Translating it yields CASSLRAPGSTNEKLFF.